The 9 T cell receptor beta chains below all came from one sample that was sequenced in a study of cytomegalovirus exposure and HLA in healthy donors. Amplification used 60 Vbeta primers and 13 Jbeta primers. Assay used: immunoSEQ multiplex PCR; TCRdb lists only in-frame clones, some missing. Among roughly 170,000 clones listed, more than 80% were seen once. The sequenced sample consisted of PBMCs. These receptors originate from a woman aged 18-35 years in good health and CMV-seronegative.

The chain carries TRBV5-1 and TRBJ2-1, with TRBD2 matching 7 bases. The CDR3 is 15 amino acids. Germline V gene lookup returns CDR1 SGHRS and CDR2 YFSETQ. The ends lost 2 bases at V and 6 bases at J; junction bases unmatched: 8. CDR3 nucleotide sequence: TGCGCCAGCAGCTTTGGCGCGGGAGAAGGCAATGAGCAGTTCTTC. This encodes CASSFGAGEGNEQFF. Combining the CDR3 with reference TRBV5-1 and TRBJ2-1 gives the whole variable domain KAGVTQTPRYLIKTRGQQVTLSCSPISGHRSVSWYQQTPGQGLQFLFEYFSETQRNKGNFPGRFSGRQFSNSRSEMNVSTLELGDSALYLCASSFGAGEGNEQFFGPGTRLTVL.

This chain connects TRBV9 to TRBJ1-1; D not certain. Deletions cut 2 bases from V and 1 base from J, with 6 bases between. CDR3 size: 13 residues. CDR1 is SGDLS and CDR2 is YYNGEE in the germline V gene. CDR3 coding DNA: TGTGCCAGCAGCGTCTCCTGGAACACTGAAGCTTTCTTT. It yields the protein CASSVSWNTEAFF.

This clone was found a few times. The chain uses TRBV30 and TRBJ1-1; D ambiguous. The CDR3 loop spans 12 amino acids. CDR1 and CDR2 (germline): GTSNPN, SVGIG (reference sequence). The ends were cut back, 7 bases at V and 10 bases at J, with 19 bases in the middle. The CDR3 spells CASYFRPCGAFF. The CDR3 DNA reads as TGTGCCTCCTACTTTCGCCCTTGTGGAGCTTTCTTT.

As for this clone: This sample also contains other DNA sequences that code for the same CDR3. This chain links TRBV2 with TRBJ1-4; TRBD1 aligns across 7 bases. Germline V gene lookup returns CDR1 SNHLY and CDR2 FYNNEI. This CDR3 has 14 amino acids. The junction had 5 bases not matched to a gene; V was cut back by 6 bases and J by 4 bases. The CDR3 here is CASSRDRDNEKLFF. The CDR3 DNA follows: TGTGCCAGCAGCCGGGACAGAGATAATGAAAAACTGTTTTTT.

The chain uses TRBV7-6 and TRBJ2-3; 9 nucleotides match TRBD1. In germline, CDR1 is SGHVS, CDR2 FNYEAQ. The V and J ends lost 1 base and 2 bases, in that order; junction bases with no gene match: 7. This CDR3 contains 17 residues. This CDR3 reads CASSLGQGVQFTDTQYF. CDR3 coding DNA: TGTGCCAGCAGCTTAGGACAGGGGGTGCAATTCACAGATACGCAGTATTTT. Supplemented by reference TRBV7-6 and TRBJ2-3, the full variable domain reads GAGVSQSPRYKVTKRGQDVALRCDPISGHVSLYWYRQALGQGPEFLTYFNYEAQQDKSGLPNDRFSAERPEGSISTLTIQRTEQRDSAMYRCASSLGQGVQFTDTQYFGPGTRLTVL.

This clone appeared a few times. This chain links TRBV5-6 with TRBJ2-7, with 8 bases fitting TRBD1. With 2 bases clipped from V and 7 bases from J, the junction kept 8 bases outside the gene matches. Germline V gene sequence: CDR1 SGHDT, CDR2 YYEEEE. This CDR3 has 14 residues. As DNA, the CDR3 is TGTGCCAGCAGCTTAGTGGACAGGGTCGATGAGCAGTACTTC. It codes for CASSLVDRVDEQYF. The full variable domain, completed using reference TRBV5-6 and TRBJ2-7, is DAGVTQSPTHLIKTRGQQVTLRCSPKSGHDTVSWYQQALGQGPQFIFQYYEEEERQRGNFPDRFSGHQFPNYSSELNVNALLLGDSALYLCASSLVDRVDEQYFGPGTRLTVT.

The rearrangement links TRBV27 to TRBJ2-1; 7 nucleotides agree with TRBD2. Germline V gene data show CDR1 as MNHEY and CDR2 as SMNVEV (reference sequence). There are 17 residues in the CDR3. The V gene end was trimmed by 3 bases and the J gene end by 0 bases; junction bases not matched to a gene: 8. The CDR3 loop is CASSLTSGGSSYNEQFF. The CDR3 nucleotides read TGTGCCAGCAGTTTGACCTCGGGGGGTAGCTCCTACAATGAGCAGTTCTTC.

The chain couples TRBV18 to TRBJ2-7, with D perhaps TRBD2 (5 bases). The CDR3 runs 13 residues. Germline CDR1 is KGHSH and CDR2 is LQKENI. Trimming took off 3 bases at V and 4 bases at J, with 10 bases between the two ends. DNA for the CDR3: TGTGCCAGCTCACCCGGGGTAGGTTACGAGCAGTACTTC. This encodes CASSPGVGYEQYF.

The CDR3 loop reads CASTLEGASGFYNEQFF. In DNA form, the CDR3 reads TGCGCCAGCACCCTGGAAGGGGCTAGCGGATTCTACAATGAGCAGTTCTTC. This sequence joins TRBV5-1 and TRBJ2-1, with 7 bases matching TRBD2. The CDR3 loop spans 17 amino acids. Germline lookup yields CDR1 SGHRS and CDR2 YFSETQ. V lost 6 bases to trimming and J lost 3 bases; unmatched junction nucleotides: 15.